This T cell receptor (beta chain) was profiled in a study of blood T cell repertoires in COVID-19. Study overall: Both acute and convalescent COVID-19 samples were obtained from the United States, Italy and Spain. Sources were T cells, B-cell-depleted T cells, or PBMCs; the material itself was cDNA or gDNA.

In the source study's methods: For nucleated cells, counts were estimated from reference gene primer amplification. Repertoires were generated with immunoSEQ multiplex PCR, while TCRdb's copy carries only in-frame clones and drops some. That table gives V, J and clone size, and the DNA gave D and trimming. The data show about 260,000 clones, 86% seen once. Trimming cost V 0 bases and J 2 bases, with 12 bases left between them. CDR1 SGDLS and CDR2 YYNGEE come from the germline V gene. This CDR3 has 16 residues. The sample consisted of peripheral blood. The rearrangement joins TRBV9 to TRBJ1-3; no clear D. The clonotype was recovered from a man in his forties who had recovered from COVID-19. As DNA, the CDR3 is TGTGCCAGCAGCGTAGATCGAGGTCGAACTGGAAACACCATATATTTT. Amino acid sequence: CASSVDRGRTGNTIYF.